This is a list of T cell receptor beta chains from one sample in a study of cytomegalovirus exposure and HLA in healthy donors. Here immunoSEQ multiplex PCR was the method, and the copy in TCRdb shows in-frame clones only, minus some. The sample lists 110,000 to 150,000 clones; roughly 10% were seen once. The specimen was PBMCs. The source is a man aged 50 to 60 in good health and CMV-seronegative. The CDR3 runs from the conserved cysteine through the conserved F or W. The D gene is left open where the match is weak. Not all rows give a size; the values are once, few, many and, for expanded clones, a class.

J: TRBJ1-2; V: TRBV30; size: -; D: -; DNA: TGTGCCTGGGGCCAGGGTAATGGCTACACCTTC; CDR3: CAWGQGNGYTF
J: TRBJ2-5; V: TRBV9; size: -; D: -; DNA: TGTGCCAGCAGCGCCCACAGGGCTCAAGAGACCCAGTACTTC; CDR3: CASSAHRAQETQYF
J: TRBJ2-2; V: TRBV7-3; size: -; D: TRBD2; DNA: TGTGCCAGCAGCTTAAGTGGTAGCGGGACCACCGGGGAGCTGTTTTTT; CDR3: CASSLSGSGTTGELFF
J: TRBJ1-1; V: TRBV28; size: -; D: -; DNA: TGTGCCAGCTGCAGGAACACTGAAGCTTTCTTT; CDR3: CASCRNTEAFF
J: TRBJ2-7; V: TRBV29-1; size: few; D: TRBD1; DNA: TGCAGCGTGGGGGGCGGGACAGGGTCCTACGAGCAGTACTTC; CDR3: CSVGGGTGSYEQYF
J: TRBJ2-1; V: TRBV4-1; size: -; D: TRBD2; DNA: TGCGCCAGCAGCCAAGATATAGAGACTAGCGGGCACAATGAGCAGTTCTTC; CDR3: CASSQDIETSGHNEQFF
J: TRBJ2-7; V: TRBV28; size: few; D: TRBD1; DNA: TGTGCCAGCAGTTTAACAGGATCCGCGACAGGGTTTCACGAGCAGTACTTC; CDR3: CASSLTGSATGFHEQYF
J: TRBJ1-3; V: TRBV29-1; size: -; D: -; DNA: TGCAGCGGACGTCTATCGGGATCTGGAAACACCATATATTTT; CDR3: CSGRLSGSGNTIYF
J: TRBJ2-1; V: TRBV13; size: few; D: TRBD2; DNA: TGTGCCAGCAGCTTACGTTTTGGGACTAGCTATAATGAGCAGTTCTTC; CDR3: CASSLRFGTSYNEQFF
J: TRBJ2-3; V: TRBV5-6; size: -; D: TRBD1; DNA: TGTGCCAGCAGCCGGGGACAGGCGATAGGTACGCAGTATTTT; CDR3: CASSRGQAIGTQYF
J: TRBJ2-2; V: TRBV5-1; size: -; D: -; DNA: TGCGCCAGCAGCTTGGAACCCGGGATGAACACCGGGGAGCTGTTTTTT; CDR3: CASSLEPGMNTGELFF
J: TRBJ1-3; V: TRBV19; size: few; D: -; DNA: TGTGCCAGTAGTACCGTTTTGTTTTCTGGAAACACCATATATTTT; CDR3: CASSTVLFSGNTIYF
J: TRBJ2-1; V: TRBV9; size: few; D: -; DNA: TGTGCCAGCAGCGTAGGAAGCGGCCGTCTGCATGAGCAGTTCTTC; CDR3: CASSVGSGRLHEQFF
J: TRBJ2-1; V: TRBV6-1; size: -; D: TRBD2; DNA: TGTGCCAGCAGTGATCTGGGACTAGCGAAGTCCTACAATGAGCAGTTCTTC; CDR3: CASSDLGLAKSYNEQFF
J: TRBJ1-6; V: TRBV9; size: -; D: TRBD1; DNA: TGTGCCAGCAGCGTGAGGGGGGACAGAACCTCACCCCTCCACTTT; CDR3: CASSVRGDRTSPLHF
J: TRBJ2-1; V: TRBV4-1; size: few; D: -; DNA: TGCGCCAGCAGCCAGCGGGGTGGGTCCTACAATGAGCAGTTCTTC; CDR3: CASSQRGGSYNEQFF
J: TRBJ1-6; V: TRBV6-1; size: few; D: TRBD1; DNA: TGTGCCAGCAGTGGTGACAGGGCCTCCTATAATTCACCCCTCCACTTT; CDR3: CASSGDRASYNSPLHF
J: TRBJ2-7; V: TRBV7-9; size: -; D: TRBD1; DNA: TGTGCCAGCAGCCCGGACAGGGGCGCGTACTACGAGCAATACTTC; CDR3: CASSPDRGAYYEQYF
J: TRBJ1-1; V: TRBV19; size: -; D: TRBD1; DNA: TGTGCCAGTAGTATGACAGGGGTGAACACTGAAGCTTTCTTT; CDR3: CASSMTGVNTEAFF
J: TRBJ2-3; V: TRBV27; size: -; D: -; DNA: TGTGCCAGCAGTTTATCAGGAGGATCTCGGTGGACGCAGTATTTT; CDR3: CASSLSGGSRWTQYF
J: TRBJ2-2; V: TRBV6-5; size: -; D: -; DNA: TGTGCCAGCAGGCCCGGGACTCTAACCGGGGAGCTGTTTTTT; CDR3: CASRPGTLTGELFF
J: TRBJ2-1; V: TRBV7-3; size: -; D: -; DNA: TGTGCCAGCAGCTTAAGTCCCTCCATCGGCAATGAGCAGTTCTTC; CDR3: CASSLSPSIGNEQFF
J: TRBJ2-6; V: TRBV28; size: few; D: -; DNA: TGTGCCAGCAGCATTCCGCTAAAAAGACCTAGACCCAACTCTGGGGCCAACGTCCTGACTTTC; CDR3: CASSIPLKRPRPNSGANVLTF
J: TRBJ2-3; V: TRBV19; size: few; D: -; DNA: TGTGCCAGTAGTATAGGGCGGCAGTTCACAGATACGCAGTATTTT; CDR3: CASSIGRQFTDTQYF
J: TRBJ2-3; V: TRBV4-2; size: -; D: TRBD2; DNA: TGTGCCAGCAGCCAAGGGCTAGCGGGAGCGGAAGATACGCAGTATTTT; CDR3: CASSQGLAGAEDTQYF
J: TRBJ1-2; V: TRBV5-8; size: few; D: -; DNA: TGTGCCAGCAGCTGGGGGGACTATGGCTACACCTTC; CDR3: CASSWGDYGYTF
J: TRBJ2-5; V: TRBV9; size: few; D: -; DNA: TGTGCCAGCAGCGGGTCCGACGGGTGGATCGAGACCCAGTACTTC; CDR3: CASSGSDGWIETQYF
J: TRBJ2-1; V: TRBV6-1; size: few; D: -; DNA: TGTGCCAGCAGTGAAGCATGGGCAGGTCCCGCTCGGCAGTTCTTC; CDR3: CASSEAWAGPARQFF
J: TRBJ1-5; V: TRBV28; size: many; D: -; DNA: TGTGCCAGCAGTTCACCTCGGGAGTCGGGCAATCAGCCCCAGCATTTT; CDR3: CASSSPRESGNQPQHF
J: TRBJ1-1; V: TRBV28; size: -; D: -; DNA: TGTGCCAGCACGAGGGGGGGGCAGGTAGGTGAAGCTTTCTTT; CDR3: CASTRGGQVGEAFF
J: TRBJ1-4; V: TRBV30; size: few; D: TRBD1; DNA: TGTGCCTGGGGATTACAGGGGAGGAATGAAAAACTGTTTTTT; CDR3: CAWGLQGRNEKLFF
J: TRBJ1-1; V: TRBV30; size: -; D: -; DNA: TGTGCCTGGAGGGACCCCCGACAGGTCCTGAACACTGAAGCTTTCTTT; CDR3: CAWRDPRQVLNTEAFF
J: TRBJ1-1; V: TRBV7-6; size: -; D: TRBD1; DNA: TGTGCCAGCAGCTCACAGGGGGCTGGGACTGAAGCTTTCTTT; CDR3: CASSSQGAGTEAFF